This T cell receptor beta chain was retrieved from a study of shared clonotypes between healthy human individuals (dated by TCRdb to 2018 to 2021). Background on the whole study: A few men and a couple of women, aged 18 to 49 years, made up the cohort. For each donor, three plates each were used for CD4 naive and CD4 memory, two plates were used for CD8 naive, and one plate was used for CD8 memory. To estimate repertoire size and how much clonotypes are shared between individuals, the study performed deep sequencing of blood TCR repertoires from five healthy adults. Different laboratories and diverse techniques were used to prepare libraries and sequence TCR repertoires, to increase sequencing depth and limit assay-specific biases. Between about 0.9 and 10 billion PBMCs per donor were obtained by leukapheresis.

CDR1 MNHEY and CDR2 SMNVEV are derived from the germline V gene (reference sequence). V was cut back by 6 bases and J by 2 bases, leaving a gap of 11 bases between them. The CDR3 holds 13 amino acids from the cysteine to the phenylalanine. This entry keeps only the CDR3 DNA: 39 bases, framed from base 1. The donors were healthy, HIV-negative adults with no recently reported acute infections or vaccinations. Only Caucasian adults living in Nashville, Tennessee, USA were represented among the donors. CD4+ T cells were enriched by magnetic negative selection; naive cells were then positively selected on CD45RA, and the negative fraction formed the memory subset. After blood collection by leukapheresis, PBMCs were isolated using Ficoll-Histopaque density gradient centrifugation and then cryopreserved in the vapor phase of liquid nitrogen. Analytical flow cytometry was used to check the purity and quantity of each magnetically sorted T cell population. Genomic DNA was isolated from each sorted fraction and quantified by UV absorbance on a Nanodrop 2000c.

As to this clone: No antigen is known for it. No quality values exist for individual bases; no much larger clone is one base distant.

Using the deep immunoSEQ assay, multiplex PCR amplified TCR CDR3 regions from genomic DNA. For each cell subset, the extracted genomic DNA was distributed evenly across all wells of several immunoSEQ 96-well plates, and each plate served as one replicate. Each replicate PCR for sorted subsets received around 0.2 ug genomic DNA, equal to about 30,000 T cell genomes. Purified libraries were quantified with a Qubit 3.0 fluorometer, sized on a Bioanalyzer 2100, and re-quantified with the KAPA Library Quantification kit. Each immunoSEQ 96-well plate was sequenced on its own single-read 150-cycle Illumina NextSeq 550 flow cell. As for how the authors treated the data: Because only junctional sequences without quality scores were contained in the immunoSEQ output, filtering matching that applied to full-length reads could not be performed. Sequences were annotated with PyIR, a Python wrapper for IgBLAST v1.9, and V/J genes and CDR3 were assigned using IMGT germline references. Reads with weak V/J assignments (E-value above 1e-6), missing CDR3, stop codons, out-of-frame junctions, or ambiguous translated residues were removed. V3J clonotypes were defined as sequences sharing the same inferred V gene, J gene, and CDR3 amino acid sequence. Percentage overlap between repertoires was computed as shared unique clonotypes divided by the size of the smaller repertoire. Richness of each repertoire was evaluated using RTK rarefaction, the Chao1 estimator, and Recon v2.1 estimates of unobserved clonotypes. Generation probabilities were computed with OLGA for all TCRbeta clonotypes obtained by the gDNA method from a few donors. TCRdb retrieved this table from immuneACCESS and kept in-frame rearrangements only. Not all clones are present; in checked studies, unresolved V genes account for under half, and no reason is known for the remainder. V and J calls and clone size are given by that table; D and trimming were obtained from the DNA. In this sample the table shows about 2 million clones, approximately 95% of which occur a single time. 0.1% to 0.15% of the sample is taken by the ten largest.

The investigation overall reported the following: Even with the large sequencing depth, rarefaction of the sorted-subset datasets indicated that sequencing was incomplete. Estimated clonotype richness was generally larger for naive than for memory subsets. Because the study included a small number of donors, the genetic and exposure-history diversity represented was limited. When a handful of donors were compared, the shared fraction of clonotypes was about 5% for naive CD4, roughly 3.3% for naive CD8, more than 2% for memory CD4, and roughly 0.43% for memory CD8. Sampling was restricted to blood, and TCR repertoires in tissue are likely to differ from TCR repertoires in blood. Based on pairwise subsampling, the degree of clonotype sharing among donors was expected to be affected by sequencing depth. Higher generation probabilities were observed for clonotypes shared by all four sorted-subset donors than for non-shared clonotypes.

The receptor's source is a young man in good health. Sequenced input: naive CD4+ T cells sorted from blood. The cell subset or site label here, explained by the study, means: CD45RA+ positively selected. The chain links TRBV27 with TRBJ2-7; TRBD1 could be the D gene, as 5 bases match. The CDR3 in this case is CASRAAGTYEQYF. The nucleotides are TGTGCCAGCAGGGCGGCAGGGACCTACGAGCAGTACTTC.